Shown below are 22 T cell receptor beta chains from a single sample sequenced in a study of cytomegalovirus exposure and HLA in healthy donors. Method: immunoSEQ multiplex PCR; TCRdb's copy keeps in-frame clones and lacks some. The table includes 100,000 to 150,000 clones, roughly nine tenths detected once. Sequencing was carried out using PBMCs. Receptor source: a woman between 18 and 29 years old in good health and CMV-seronegative.

This clone appeared a single time. V usage is TRBV4-1 and J usage is TRBJ2-2; 14 bases line up with TRBD2. Losses at the gene ends were 8 bases for V and 6 bases for J; bases not matched to a gene: 8. The CDR3 has 16 residues. Per the germline V gene, CDR1 is MGHRA and CDR2 is YSYEKL. CDR3 sequence reads: CASRGLAGDQPGELFF. Here the CDR3 DNA reads TGCGCCAGCCGGGGACTAGCGGGGGATCAACCCGGGGAGCTGTTTTTT.

This clone was counted a single time. This chain uses TRBV28 with TRBJ1-2; D is unresolved. The CDR3 extends over 13 amino acids. The germline gives CDR1 MDHEN, CDR2 SYDVKM. The V end lost 3 bases, the J end lost 0 bases, and 5 bases lay between the germline ends. This chain's CDR3 is CASSFSANYGYTF. The DNA for the CDR3 is TGTGCCAGCAGTTTTTCGGCTAACTATGGCTACACCTTC.

The rearrangement joins TRBV14 to TRBJ2-1, with D unclear. CDR1 is SGHDN, CDR2 FVKESK, per germline. The CDR3 has 12 residues. The ends were cut back, 4 bases at V and 3 bases at J, with 4 bases in the middle. The CDR3 DNA follows: TGTGCCAGCAGCCCCAGCTACAATGAGCAGTTCTTC. This translates into CASSPSYNEQFF.

The chain is built from TRBV7-2 and TRBJ2-1; 8 bases map to TRBD1. J gave up 7 bases and V 1 base, and 9 bases lay outside the gene matches. The CDR3 has 16 residues. Germline V CDR1 and CDR2: SGHTA, FQGNSA. The CDR3 bases are TGTGCCAGCAGCTTAGGGGGCGGACAGGGCTCGAATGAGCAGTTCTTC. This encodes CASSLGGGQGSNEQFF.

The chain employs TRBV7-9 and TRBJ2-7; the D gene is possibly TRBD1 (7 bases). Germline V gives CDR1 SEHNR, CDR2 FQNEAQ (reference sequence). This CDR3 comprises 14 residues. Trimming took off 5 bases at V and 7 bases at J, with 18 bases between the two ends. The CDR3 coding sequence is TGTGCCAGCAGCCAGGAGGGGGCAGGGAGTGAGCAGTACGTC. It translates to CASSQEGAGSEQYV.

This sequence joins TRBV4-2 and TRBJ1-1; D unresolved. The CDR3 consists of 14 residues. Germline V CDR1 and CDR2: LGHNA, YNFKEQ. The germline V and J ends were trimmed by 3 bases and 0 bases, with 8 bases remaining between them. The CDR3 DNA follows: TGTGCCAGCAGCCAGGTACCAGTGAACACTGAAGCTTTCTTT. Translation gives CASSQVPVNTEAFF.

The chain joins TRBV6-5 to TRBJ1-6, with D maybe TRBD1 (5 bases). Trimming pared 2 bases from V and 10 bases from J, leaving 15 bases between. The CDR3 runs 15 residues. Germline CDR1 and CDR2: MNHEY and SVGAGI. The CDR3 DNA follows: TGTGCCAGCAGTTACGCCATTATGGGGCGGTCACCCCTCCACTTT. Protein sequence: CASSYAIMGRSPLHF.

This clone has just a few counts. The chain uses TRBV2 and TRBJ1-5; 10 bases map to TRBD1. The germline V gene has CDR1 SNHLY and CDR2 FYNNEI. V dropped 4 bases and J dropped 1; count of bases not matched to a gene: 7. The length of the CDR3 is 17 residues. This chain's CDR3 is CASSGDRGGLSNQPQHF. Written as DNA, the CDR3 is TGTGCCAGCAGTGGGGACAGGGGCGGTCTGAGCAATCAGCCCCAGCATTTT. The full variable domain, in which reference TRBV2 and TRBJ1-5 provide the parts outside the CDR3, is EPEVTQTPSHQVTQMGQEVILRCVPISNHLYFYWYRQILGQKVEFLVSFYNNEISEKSEIFDDQFSVERPDGSNFTLKIRSTKLEDSAMYFCASSGDRGGLSNQPQHFGDGTRLSIL.

This clone was seen a few times. The J gene is TRBJ2-2, the V gene TRBV2, with D perhaps matching TRBD1 (5 bases). This CDR3 region has 14 residues. V lost 5 bases and J 5 bases, leaving 12 bases between the germline ends. The germline gives CDR1 SNHLY, CDR2 FYNNEI. The CDR3 coding sequence is TGTGCCAGCAGTTGGCAGGGTGGGACCGGGGAGCTGTTTTTT. It translates to CASSWQGGTGELFF.

This clone has just one count. V gene TRBV6-5 combines with J gene TRBJ2-1; 8 positions agree with TRBD1. The germline V gene encodes CDR1 MNHEY and CDR2 SVGAGI. J was trimmed by 8 bases and V by 2 bases; bases with no gene match: 2. The CDR3 totals 13 residues. CDR3 coding DNA: TGTGCCAGCAGTTACATACAGGGGGATGAGCAGTTCTTC. Residues: CASSYIQGDEQFF.

This chain joins TRBV28 and TRBJ2-5, with D maybe TRBD2 (6 bases). Germline values: CDR1 MDHEN, CDR2 SYDVKM. The length of the CDR3 is 12 residues. V was cut by 4 bases and J by 5 bases, with 8 bases left in between. The CDR3 loop reads CASSSGGETQYF. In nucleotides, the CDR3 is TGTGCCAGCAGTTCTGGGGGGGAGACCCAGTACTTC.

This rearrangement joins TRBV10-3 to TRBJ2-2; 10 bases are a match to TRBD1. The germline V gene encodes CDR1 ENHRY and CDR2 SYGVKD. This CDR3 is built from 15 residues. Trimming at V came to 4 bases and at J to 3 bases, leaving 2 bases not matched to a gene. The CDR3 coding sequence is TGTGCCATCAGTGTTGGACAGGGGGACACCGGGGAGCTGTTTTTT. Its protein product is CAISVGQGDTGELFF.

This clone came up once. This chain links TRBV7-9 with TRBJ2-1; TRBD2 aligns across 13 bases. The J segment lost 3 bases and the V segment lost 4 bases, leaving 9 bases of the junction unmatched. Germline assignment: CDR1 SEHNR and CDR2 FQNEAQ (reference sequence). The CDR3 has 18 residues. The CDR3 region has the DNA TGTGCCAGCAGCTGGACTAGCGGGAGTCGTTTTGGCTACAATGAGCAGTTCTTC. It codes for CASSWTSGSRFGYNEQFF. Drawing the rest from reference TRBV7-9 and TRBJ2-1, the complete variable domain is DTGVSQNPRHKITKRGQNVTFRCDPISEHNRLYWYRQTLGQGPEFLTYFQNEAQLEKSRLLSDRFSAERPKGSFSTLEIQRTEQGDSAMYLCASSWTSGSRFGYNEQFFGPGTRLTVL.

V usage is TRBV19 and J usage is TRBJ2-3, with 7 bases aligning to TRBD1. The CDR3 spans 15 residues. CDR1 LNHDA and CDR2 SQIVND come from the germline V gene (reference sequence). The V gene end was trimmed by 8 bases and the J gene end by 0 bases; junction bases not matched to a gene: 8. The CDR3 reads CASRQGPTSTDTQYF. The DNA of the CDR3 is TGTGCCAGTCGACAGGGACCAACTAGCACAGATACGCAGTATTTT.

The V gene is TRBV10-3, the J gene TRBJ2-7, with D perhaps matching TRBD1 (5 bases). The CDR3 is 14 residues long. V lost 10 bases and J lost 1, with 17 bases in between. The V gene's germline CDR1 is ENHRY and CDR2 SYGVKD. Here the CDR3 reads CATKPSDSSYEQYF. The CDR3 DNA is TGTGCCACTAAACCGAGCGACAGTTCCTACGAGCAGTACTTC.

The V call is TRBV7-9, the J call TRBJ1-2; D remains unclear. Trimming stripped 3 bases from V and 4 bases from J, with 9 bases between. Germline CDR1 is SEHNR and CDR2 is FQNEAQ (reference sequence). The CDR3 sequence is 13 residues long. CDR3 protein: CASSFGESYGYTF. The CDR3 DNA reads TGTGCCAGCAGCTTCGGAGAATCCTATGGCTACACCTTC. Using reference TRBV7-9 and TRBJ1-2 for the parts outside the CDR3, the full variable domain is DTGVSQNPRHKITKRGQNVTFRCDPISEHNRLYWYRQTLGQGPEFLTYFQNEAQLEKSRLLSDRFSAERPKGSFSTLEIQRTEQGDSAMYLCASSFGESYGYTFGSGTRLTVV.

The rearrangement links TRBV7-9 to TRBJ2-1; 15 nucleotides agree with TRBD2. The V gene end was trimmed by 5 bases and the J gene end by 10 bases; junction bases not matched to a gene: 6. Germline assignment: CDR1 SEHNR and CDR2 FQNEAQ (reference sequence). The CDR3 consists of 15 residues. CDR3 sequence reads: CASSQGLAGGGEQFF. CDR3 nucleotide sequence: TGTGCCAGCAGCCAAGGACTAGCGGGAGGGGGCGAGCAGTTCTTC.

This rearrangement joins TRBV27 to TRBJ2-1, with a weak D call TRBD2 (5 bases). CDR3 length: 13 residues. Germline V gives CDR1 MNHEY, CDR2 SMNVEV (reference sequence). The ends were cut back, 3 bases at V and 8 bases at J, with 11 bases in the middle. CDR3 DNA: TGTGCCAGCAGTTTTCTAGCAAGGGATGAGCAGTTCTTC. As protein: CASSFLARDEQFF.

V gene TRBV6-4 combines with J gene TRBJ1-1, with 11 bases aligning to TRBD1. Trimming at V came to 6 bases and at J to 0 bases, leaving 6 bases not matched to a gene. Germline CDR1 reads MRHNA; CDR2 reads SNTAGT. The CDR3 is 16 amino acids. The CDR3 DNA sequence: TGTGCCAGCAGACCGGGACAGGGGGAAATGAACACTGAAGCTTTCTTT. Its translation: CASRPGQGEMNTEAFF.

This clone showed up just once. The rearrangement joins TRBV30 to TRBJ1-5; D uncertain. CDR1 is GTSNPN and CDR2 is SVGIG in the germline V gene (reference sequence). The CDR3 is 14 residues long. V was trimmed by 2 bases and J by 0 bases, leaving 8 bases between them. Written as DNA, the CDR3 is TGTGCCTGGAGTAAGAGGGATAGCAATCAGCCCCAGCATTTT. Translation gives CAWSKRDSNQPQHF.

This chain joins TRBV2 and TRBJ1-4; D is unresolved. Germline V lookup: CDR1 SNHLY, CDR2 FYNNEI. Trimming cost V 6 bases and J 8 bases, with 19 bases left between them. This CDR3 comprises 15 residues. The CDR3, as DNA: TGTGCCAGCAGAGCCTATTTCACTGGAGGGGAAAAACTGTTTTTT. Translating it yields CASRAYFTGGEKLFF.

V gene TRBV5-6 combines with J gene TRBJ1-3; no firm D call. V was cut by 0 bases and J by 4 bases, with 5 bases left in between. The CDR3 runs to 13 residues. Germline V gene sequence: CDR1 SGHDT, CDR2 YYEEEE. Here the CDR3 DNA reads TGTGCCAGCAGCTTGGACAGAGGAAACACCATATATTTT. It encodes CASSLDRGNTIYF. The full variable domain, its missing parts supplied by reference TRBV5-6 and TRBJ1-3, is DAGVTQSPTHLIKTRGQQVTLRCSPKSGHDTVSWYQQALGQGPQFIFQYYEEEERQRGNFPDRFSGHQFPNYSSELNVNALLLGDSALYLCASSLDRGNTIYFGEGSWLTVV.